This TCR beta chain was sequenced for a study of control samples from healthy donors and cancer patients. There are 14 residues in the CDR3. The V end was cut by 4 bases, the J end by 8 bases, with 17 bases between. Germline CDR1 is LGHDT and CDR2 is YNNKEL (reference sequence). Clones were sequenced by immunoSEQ multiplex PCR, and TCRdb holds only the in-frame ones, with some missing. In the table there are 75,000 or so clones, about 92% of which are singletons. The TCR was taken from a man aged 60 to 75 with colorectal cancer. Sequencing used PBMCs. The V gene is TRBV3-1 (or the pseudogene TRBV3-2), the J gene TRBJ1-2; D unresolved. CDR3 DNA: TGTGCCAGCAGCCCCGGCCAAGGGCTGGGAGGCTACACCTTC. Translating it yields CASSPGQGLGGYTF.